This is a list of T cell receptor beta chains from one sample in a study of shared clonotypes between healthy human individuals. Sequenced by immunoSEQ multiplex PCR; TCRdb stores in-frame clones only, minus some. The sample has about 2.3 million clones; 85% to 95% are singletons. The specimen sequenced was naive CD4+ T cells from PBMCs. The receptor set was obtained from a man aged 18 to 35 in good health. Some clones in this sample may be carry-over from other donors' samples. Each CDR3 is given with its conserved first and last residue. D genes are given only for firm matches. Clone size is not always given. Where it is, it says once, few, many or a class for expanded clones.

J gene: TRBJ2-1
D gene: NA
CDR3 length: 12
V gene: TRBV19
clone size: NA
CDR3 DNA: TGTGCCAGTAGTATAGGGTTCAATGAGCAGTTCTTC
CDR3 protein: CASSIGFNEQFF

J gene: TRBJ1-5
D gene: NA
CDR3 length: 13
V gene: TRBV2
clone size: few
CDR3 DNA: TGTGCCAGCAGTGATTTGGGTAATCAGCCCCAGCATTTT
CDR3 protein: CASSDLGNQPQHF

J gene: TRBJ2-1
D gene: NA
CDR3 length: 12
V gene: TRBV28
clone size: NA
CDR3 DNA: TGTGCCAGCAGGGGGAGTGCCAATGAGCAGTTCTTC
CDR3 protein: CASRGSANEQFF

J gene: TRBJ2-3
D gene: TRBD2
CDR3 length: 16
V gene: TRBV4-2
clone size: NA
CDR3 DNA: TGTGCCAGCAGCCAAGGAGGGAGCGGGAGGCAGGATACGCAGTATTTT
CDR3 protein: CASSQGGSGRQDTQYF

J gene: TRBJ2-5
D gene: TRBD1
CDR3 length: 14
V gene: TRBV2
clone size: NA
CDR3 DNA: TGTGCCAGCAGCCCACAGGGGGCCGTAGAGACCCAGTACTTC
CDR3 protein: CASSPQGAVETQYF

J gene: TRBJ2-7
D gene: NA
CDR3 length: 15
V gene: TRBV23-1
clone size: NA
CDR3 DNA: TGCGCCAGCAGTCTCTCAGGGACACTCTCCTACGAGCAGTACTTC
CDR3 protein: CASSLSGTLSYEQYF

J gene: TRBJ1-3
D gene: NA
CDR3 length: 12
V gene: TRBV30
clone size: NA
CDR3 DNA: TGTGCCTGGAGTTTTGCAGGAAACACCATATATTTT
CDR3 protein: CAWSFAGNTIYF

J gene: TRBJ2-7
D gene: TRBD2
CDR3 length: 15
V gene: TRBV5-1
clone size: NA
CDR3 DNA: TGCGCCAGCAGCTTCTTAGCGGGAGGAAAAGGGGAGCAGTACTTC
CDR3 protein: CASSFLAGGKGEQYF

J gene: TRBJ1-2
D gene: TRBD1
CDR3 length: 17
V gene: TRBV5-6
clone size: NA
CDR3 DNA: TGTGCCAGCAGCCTGGGGACAGGGACTTTCCGCGTCGATGGCTACACCTTC
CDR3 protein: CASSLGTGTFRVDGYTF

J gene: TRBJ1-2
D gene: NA
CDR3 length: 13
V gene: TRBV19
clone size: NA
CDR3 DNA: TGTGCCAGTAGTCTGGACAGTGACTATGGCTACACCTTC
CDR3 protein: CASSLDSDYGYTF

J gene: TRBJ2-7
D gene: TRBD1
CDR3 length: 16
V gene: TRBV7-9
clone size: NA
CDR3 DNA: TGTGCCAGCAGCTTATTAGGGGGCCCACCTCCCTACGAGCAGTACTTC
CDR3 protein: CASSLLGGPPPYEQYF

J gene: TRBJ2-1
D gene: TRBD2
CDR3 length: 15
V gene: TRBV10-3
clone size: once
CDR3 DNA: TGTGCCATCAGTGAAGGACTAGCGGGAGTCAATGAGCAGTTCTTC
CDR3 protein: CAISEGLAGVNEQFF

J gene: TRBJ1-4
D gene: NA
CDR3 length: 15
V gene: TRBV9
clone size: NA
CDR3 DNA: TGTGCCAGCAACACACGTGGGGTGGCTAATGAAAAACTGTTTTTT
CDR3 protein: CASNTRGVANEKLFF

J gene: TRBJ2-7
D gene: TRBD1
CDR3 length: 14
V gene: TRBV5-1
clone size: NA
CDR3 DNA: TGCGCCAGCAGCGAAGGGACAGCGGTAAGTGAGCAGTACTTC
CDR3 protein: CASSEGTAVSEQYF

J gene: TRBJ1-1
D gene: NA
CDR3 length: 15
V gene: TRBV5-1
clone size: NA
CDR3 DNA: TGCGCCAGCAGCCCCCTTGGGGGGCGCAACACTGAAGCTTTCTTT
CDR3 protein: CASSPLGGRNTEAFF

J gene: TRBJ2-6
D gene: NA
CDR3 length: 15
V gene: TRBV6-5
clone size: NA
CDR3 DNA: TGTGCCAGCAGTTTTCGGTTCTCTGGGGCCAACGTCCTGACTTTC
CDR3 protein: CASSFRFSGANVLTF

J gene: TRBJ2-1
D gene: NA
CDR3 length: 15
V gene: TRBV4-3
clone size: once
CDR3 DNA: TGCGCCAGCAGCGACCATAGGGGAACCTACAATGAGCAGTTCTTC
CDR3 protein: CASSDHRGTYNEQFF

J gene: TRBJ2-1
D gene: NA
CDR3 length: 14
V gene: TRBV4-1
clone size: NA
CDR3 DNA: TGCGCCAGCAGCCGCCAGGGCGAAGTGGATGAGCAGTTCTTC
CDR3 protein: CASSRQGEVDEQFF

J gene: TRBJ1-4
D gene: NA
CDR3 length: 15
V gene: TRBV5-1
clone size: NA
CDR3 DNA: TGCGCCAGCAGCCTCACAGGGCCCCCTATAGAAAGGCTGTTTTTT
CDR3 protein: CASSLTGPPIERLFF

J gene: TRBJ2-3
D gene: TRBD1
CDR3 length: 14
V gene: TRBV7-9
clone size: NA
CDR3 DNA: TGTGCCAGCAGCTGGGGACAGCCCACAGATACGCAGTATTTT
CDR3 protein: CASSWGQPTDTQYF

J gene: TRBJ2-5
D gene: TRBD1
CDR3 length: 14
V gene: TRBV5-4
clone size: NA
CDR3 DNA: TGTGCCAGCAGCTCAGGACAGGTGGTGGAGACCCAGTACTTC
CDR3 protein: CASSSGQVVETQYF

J gene: TRBJ2-2
D gene: TRBD2
CDR3 length: 18
V gene: TRBV7-2
clone size: NA
CDR3 DNA: TGTGCCAGCAGCTACTGGCTAGCGGGAGGCGCGTACACCGGGGAGCTGTTTTTT
CDR3 protein: CASSYWLAGGAYTGELFF

J gene: TRBJ2-5
D gene: NA
CDR3 length: 12
V gene: TRBV2
clone size: NA
CDR3 DNA: TGTGCCACCCGAGGGGAAGGTGAGACCCAGTACTTC
CDR3 protein: CATRGEGETQYF

J gene: TRBJ2-5
D gene: TRBD2
CDR3 length: 14
V gene: TRBV9
clone size: NA
CDR3 DNA: TGTGCCAGCGGACTAGCGGGAGGGGAAGAGACCCAGTACTTC
CDR3 protein: CASGLAGGEETQYF

J gene: TRBJ2-5
D gene: NA
CDR3 length: 14
V gene: TRBV5-1
clone size: NA
CDR3 DNA: TGCGCCAGCAGCTTGGACCCCCATCAAGAGACCCAGTACTTC
CDR3 protein: CASSLDPHQETQYF

J gene: TRBJ2-7
D gene: TRBD1
CDR3 length: 18
V gene: TRBV27
clone size: NA
CDR3 DNA: TGTGCCAGCCGAAAAAGGGGCATCGGGGACAGGGGTTCCTACGAGCAGTACTTC
CDR3 protein: CASRKRGIGDRGSYEQYF

J gene: TRBJ2-7
D gene: TRBD1
CDR3 length: 14
V gene: TRBV7-2
clone size: NA
CDR3 DNA: TGTGCCAGCAGCCTCTGGACAGGGGGCGACGAGCAGTACTTC
CDR3 protein: CASSLWTGGDEQYF

J gene: TRBJ2-3
D gene: TRBD2
CDR3 length: 15
V gene: TRBV19
clone size: NA
CDR3 DNA: TGTGCCAGTAGTATAGGCCTAGCGGGAGTGGATACGCAGTATTTT
CDR3 protein: CASSIGLAGVDTQYF

J gene: TRBJ2-4
D gene: TRBD1
CDR3 length: 16
V gene: TRBV15
clone size: once
CDR3 DNA: TGTGCCACCAGCTCCGGACAGGGCTTTGTCAAAAACATTCAGTACTTC
CDR3 protein: CATSSGQGFVKNIQYF

J gene: TRBJ1-1
D gene: NA
CDR3 length: 14
V gene: TRBV25-1
clone size: few
CDR3 DNA: TGTGCCAGCAGTGGGTCAGTGGGAAACACTGAAGCTTTCTTT
CDR3 protein: CASSGSVGNTEAFF

J gene: TRBJ1-1
D gene: NA
CDR3 length: 17
V gene: TRBV2
clone size: NA
CDR3 DNA: TGTGCCAGCAGTGAAGACGGTGTAGGGAGGACGAACACTGAAGCTTTCTTT
CDR3 protein: CASSEDGVGRTNTEAFF

J gene: TRBJ2-5
D gene: TRBD2
CDR3 length: 13
V gene: TRBV6-1
clone size: NA
CDR3 DNA: TGTGCCAGCAGTTTCGCCGGGACTAGTGGCCAGTACTTC
CDR3 protein: CASSFAGTSGQYF

J gene: TRBJ1-5
D gene: TRBD1
CDR3 length: 18
V gene: TRBV7-3
clone size: NA
CDR3 DNA: TGTGCCAGCAGCTTAAAAAAAGAGGGGTTAGGGGGCGGACAGCCCCAGCATTTT
CDR3 protein: CASSLKKEGLGGGQPQHF

J gene: TRBJ2-1
D gene: NA
CDR3 length: 19
V gene: TRBV4-2
clone size: NA
CDR3 DNA: TGTGCCAGCAGCCAACCTACAGGGTCGGCCGGCAACTCCTACAATGAGCAGTTCTTC
CDR3 protein: CASSQPTGSAGNSYNEQFF

J gene: TRBJ2-7
D gene: NA
CDR3 length: 14
V gene: TRBV6-5
clone size: NA
CDR3 DNA: TGTGCCAGCAGCCCCGGGGACGGGAGCTACGAGCAGTACTTC
CDR3 protein: CASSPGDGSYEQYF

J gene: TRBJ1-1
D gene: NA
CDR3 length: 12
V gene: TRBV28
clone size: NA
CDR3 DNA: TGTGCCAGCGGGGGACGGGAAGGTGAAGCTTTCTTT
CDR3 protein: CASGGREGEAFF

J gene: TRBJ2-1
D gene: TRBD2
CDR3 length: 15
V gene: TRBV7-6
clone size: NA
CDR3 DNA: TGTGCCAGCAGCCCTGGACTAGCGGGAGCCCGGGAGCAGTTCTTC
CDR3 protein: CASSPGLAGAREQFF

J gene: TRBJ2-1
D gene: NA
CDR3 length: 17
V gene: TRBV18
clone size: once
CDR3 DNA: TGTGCCAGCTCACCACAGGAAGGTTATAGCTCCTACAATGAGCAGTTCTTC
CDR3 protein: CASSPQEGYSSYNEQFF

J gene: TRBJ1-5
D gene: NA
CDR3 length: 12
V gene: TRBV7-9
clone size: NA
CDR3 DNA: TGTGCCAGCAGCTTCGCCAATCAGCCCCAGCATTTT
CDR3 protein: CASSFANQPQHF

J gene: TRBJ2-1
D gene: TRBD2
CDR3 length: 16
V gene: TRBV27
clone size: NA
CDR3 DNA: TGTGCCAGCAGTAGTCATAGCGGGAGCTCCTACAATGAGCAGTTCTTC
CDR3 protein: CASSSHSGSSYNEQFF

J gene: TRBJ1-2
D gene: NA
CDR3 length: 13
V gene: TRBV11-2
clone size: few
CDR3 DNA: TGTGCCAGCAGCCCCGGACAGTTCTATGGCTACACCTTC
CDR3 protein: CASSPGQFYGYTF

J gene: TRBJ2-2
D gene: TRBD1
CDR3 length: 15
V gene: TRBV19
clone size: NA
CDR3 DNA: TGTGCCAGTAGTACAGGACAGGGGAGTCACGGGGAGCTGTTTTTT
CDR3 protein: CASSTGQGSHGELFF

J gene: TRBJ2-2
D gene: NA
CDR3 length: 14
V gene: TRBV2
clone size: NA
CDR3 DNA: TGTGCCAGCAGATCCAGGGGTAGCGGCGGGGAGCTGTTTTTT
CDR3 protein: CASRSRGSGGELFF

J gene: TRBJ1-2
D gene: TRBD1
CDR3 length: 14
V gene: TRBV6-5
clone size: NA
CDR3 DNA: TGTGCCAGCAGTTCGGACAGGCTGGACTATGGCTACACCTTC
CDR3 protein: CASSSDRLDYGYTF

J gene: TRBJ1-3
D gene: NA
CDR3 length: 17
V gene: TRBV27
clone size: NA
CDR3 DNA: TGTGCCAGCAGTGTCACGGGACTCACTGCCTCTGGAAACACCATATATTTT
CDR3 protein: CASSVTGLTASGNTIYF

J gene: TRBJ2-5
D gene: TRBD2
CDR3 length: 16
V gene: TRBV18
clone size: NA
CDR3 DNA: TGTGCCAGCTCACCAACTAGCGCCTACGGGGTCGAGACCCAGTACTTC
CDR3 protein: CASSPTSAYGVETQYF

J gene: TRBJ1-2
D gene: NA
CDR3 length: 16
V gene: TRBV6-6
clone size: once
CDR3 DNA: TGTGCCAGCACCACTCCGACGGCAGAGCTTAACTATGGCTACACCTTC
CDR3 protein: CASTTPTAELNYGYTF

J gene: TRBJ1-1
D gene: NA
CDR3 length: 14
V gene: TRBV6-6
clone size: NA
CDR3 DNA: TGTGCCAGCAGTCCAGGACGGGTGAACACTGAAGCTTTCTTT
CDR3 protein: CASSPGRVNTEAFF

J gene: TRBJ2-5
D gene: NA
CDR3 length: 12
V gene: TRBV11-2
clone size: NA
CDR3 DNA: TGTGCCAGCAGCTTAGAACGAGAGACCCAGTACTTC
CDR3 protein: CASSLERETQYF

J gene: TRBJ1-5
D gene: NA
CDR3 length: 15
V gene: TRBV2
clone size: NA
CDR3 DNA: TGTGCCAGCAGAGAAACAGGGATTATCAATCAGCCCCAGCATTTT
CDR3 protein: CASRETGIINQPQHF

J gene: TRBJ1-2
D gene: NA
CDR3 length: 15
V gene: TRBV7-2
clone size: NA
CDR3 DNA: TGTGCCAGCAGCTTGGGGAGCACCGCGGCCTATGGCTACACCTTC
CDR3 protein: CASSLGSTAAYGYTF

J gene: TRBJ1-1
D gene: NA
CDR3 length: 13
V gene: TRBV18
clone size: NA
CDR3 DNA: TGTGCCAGCTCACCAGGGTACATTACTGAAGCTTTCTTT
CDR3 protein: CASSPGYITEAFF

J gene: TRBJ2-3
D gene: TRBD2
CDR3 length: 13
V gene: TRBV25-1
clone size: NA
CDR3 DNA: TGTGCCAGCAGTGGAGCGGGATTGGATACGCAGTATTTT
CDR3 protein: CASSGAGLDTQYF

J gene: TRBJ1-2
D gene: NA
CDR3 length: 14
V gene: TRBV6-5
clone size: NA
CDR3 DNA: TGTGCCAGCAGTTACGGGCATCGTGGCTATGGCTACACCTTC
CDR3 protein: CASSYGHRGYGYTF

J gene: TRBJ2-1
D gene: NA
CDR3 length: 11
V gene: TRBV29-1
clone size: NA
CDR3 DNA: TGCAGCGTTTCTGAATACAATGAGCAGTTCTTC
CDR3 protein: CSVSEYNEQFF